This TCR beta chain was sequenced for a study of T cells in Graves' hyperthyroidism and ophthalmopathy. Across the study: Once the initial diagnosis was made, peripheral blood was obtained before any treatment. Study results and caveats: In blood, most of the thyroid clonotypes expanded above 0.001 were also present.

It was RNA transcripts that yielded the amplified TCR beta CDR3 regions. The primer set for the first-round RT-PCR of the TCR CDR3 was HTBI. One entry per CDR3 protein, called by TCRdb with MiXCR from the multiplex PCR reads. This sample yields hundreds of thousands of distinct CDR3 sequences, of which roughly 14% are seen a single time; approximately 4.2% belongs to the top ten. In regard to this clonotype: The antigen is unknown.

The CDR3 is 14 residues long. From germline, CDR1 is MNHEY and CDR2 SVGEGT. Trimming took 8 bases from V and 1 from J, leaving 14 bases between them. This sequence originates from a woman between 35 and 50 years old with Graves' ophthalmopathy. This chain connects TRBV6-2 or TRBV6-3 to TRBJ2-5; D is unclear. Specimen: blood. For the CDR3, the DNA is TGTGCCAGCGCCACCCACTACCTCCAAGAGACCCAGTACTTC. Its protein product is CASATHYLQETQYF.